Listed below are T cell receptor beta chains from one sample, sequenced in a study of blood T cell repertoires in COVID-19. Clones were read by immunoSEQ multiplex PCR, and TCRdb kept only the in-frame ones, dropping some. Among tens of thousands of clones listed, roughly 80% were seen once. Sequencing used peripheral blood. The receptors derive from a human donor in a cohort sampled during active COVID-19. Both conserved end residues are part of each CDR3. Fields, in order: J gene, V gene, clone size, D gene, CDR3 protein, CDR3 DNA. D genes are given only for firm matches. Clone size, where shown, is once, few, many, or a class for clones that have expanded.

>TRBJ1-5|TRBV5-1|.|TRBD1
CASSLGTGFNQPQHF
TGCGCCAGCAGCTTGGGGACAGGGTTCAATCAGCCCCAGCATTTT
>TRBJ2-3|TRBV6-1|.|TRBD2
CASSEVLAGTTQEYF
TGTGCCAGCAGTGAAGTCTTAGCGGGGACGACCCAGGAGTATTTT
>TRBJ2-7|TRBV6-2/TRBV6-3|.|TRBD1
CASSYSGDSPTYEQYF
TGTGCCAGCAGTTACTCAGGGGACAGTCCAACCTACGAGCAGTACTTC
>TRBJ1-1|TRBV25-1|once|TRBD1
CASSGPSRGATEAFF
TGTGCCAGCAGTGGACCTAGCAGGGGGGCAACTGAAGCTTTCTTT
>TRBJ2-7|TRBV4-2|.|TRBD2
CASSPLSGGGTYEQYF
TGTGCCAGCAGCCCGTTGAGCGGGGGGGGTACCTACGAGCAGTACTTC
>TRBJ2-3|TRBV3-1/TRBV3-2|.|.
CASSQDRGSRTDTQYF
TGTGCCAGCAGCCAAGATCGAGGCAGTCGGACAGATACGCAGTATTTT
>TRBJ2-3|TRBV6-5|.|TRBD2
CASSWTSGGSTDTQYF
TGTGCCAGCAGTTGGACTAGCGGGGGTAGCACAGATACGCAGTATTTT
>TRBJ2-7|TRBV19|once|.
CASDGGSDEQYF
TGTGCCAGTGATGGAGGGTCCGACGAGCAGTACTTC
>TRBJ2-7|TRBV18|.|.
CASSAGYEQYF
TGTGCCAGCTCAGCAGGGTACGAGCAGTACTTC
>TRBJ1-3|TRBV21-1|.|.
CASTWMEGLVERRDTIYF
TGTGCCAGCACCTGGATGGAGGGGCTGGTTGAGCGCCGGGACACCATATATTTT
>TRBJ1-2|TRBV6-4|.|.
CASSEVGGANYGYTF
TGTGCCAGCAGTGAAGTCGGAGGAGCTAACTATGGCTACACCTTC
>TRBJ2-7|TRBV6-5|.|TRBD1
CASTRTGEGYEQYF
TGTGCCAGCACCAGGACAGGGGAAGGCTACGAGCAGTACTTC
>TRBJ1-4|TRBV11-2|.|TRBD1
CASSLAGGGKLFF
TGTGCCAGCAGCTTAGCAGGGGGAGGAAAACTGTTTTTT
>TRBJ2-1|TRBV24-1|.|TRBD2
CATSDPAGGSYNEQFF
TGTGCCACCAGTGATCCAGCGGGAGGCTCCTACAATGAGCAGTTCTTC
>TRBJ2-3|TRBV9|.|.
CASSASTDTQYF
TGTGCCAGCAGCGCTAGCACAGATACGCAGTATTTT
>TRBJ2-4|TRBV6-1|.|TRBD1
CASSEGTGGCIQYF
TGTGCCAGCAGTGAAGGTACAGGGGGCTGCATTCAGTACTTC
>TRBJ1-3|TRBV28|.|.
CASSSRGNTIYF
TGTGCCAGCAGTTCACGGGGAAACACCATATATTTT
>TRBJ2-7|TRBV4-2|.|TRBD2
CASSQEASLAGGRQHF
TGTGCCAGCAGCCAAGAGGCGAGTCTAGCGGGGGGCCGGCAGCACTTC
>TRBJ1-5|TRBV15|.|.
CATSREGQDSNQPQHF
TGTGCCACCAGCAGAGAGGGACAAGATAGCAATCAGCCCCAGCATTTT
>TRBJ2-1|TRBV28|.|.
CASSLFRQRFNNEQFF
TGTGCCAGCAGTTTATTCCGGCAGAGGTTCAACAATGAGCAGTTCTTC
>TRBJ2-1|TRBV10-1|.|.
CASSDASSSYNEQFF
TGCGCCAGCAGTGATGCGTCGAGCTCCTACAATGAGCAGTTCTTC
>TRBJ1-5|TRBV28|.|TRBD1
CASSSTGGDQPQHF
TGTGCCAGCAGTTCTACAGGGGGAGATCAGCCCCAGCATTTT
>TRBJ2-5|TRBV5-1|.|.
CASSLTGRETQYF
TGCGCCAGCAGCTTGACCGGGAGAGAGACCCAGTACTTC
>TRBJ1-2|TRBV6-6|.|TRBD1
CATRPSDRAFYGYTF
TGTGCCACCCGACCCTCGGACAGGGCGTTCTATGGCTACACCTTC
>TRBJ2-1|TRBV5-1|once|.
CASSLAPDNEQFF
TGCGCCAGCAGCTTAGCCCCTGACAATGAGCAGTTCTTC
>TRBJ1-1|TRBV4-2|.|TRBD1
CASSQDGTGLGEAFF
TGTGCCAGCAGCCAAGATGGGACAGGGCTCGGTGAAGCTTTCTTT
>TRBJ2-2|TRBV5-8|.|.
CASRRPGHNTGELFF
TGTGCCAGCAGACGGCCGGGACATAACACCGGGGAGCTGTTTTTT
>TRBJ1-1|TRBV11-2|.|.
CASSLRGVDTEAFF
TGTGCCAGCAGCTTACGGGGAGTTGACACTGAAGCTTTCTTT
>TRBJ2-1|TRBV9|.|.
CASSVAAASYNEQFF
TGTGCCAGCAGCGTAGCGGCGGCGTCATACAATGAGCAGTTCTTC
>TRBJ2-5|TRBV3-1/TRBV3-2|.|.
CASSQTTGQRETQYF
TGTGCCAGCAGCCAGACGACAGGCCAACGGGAGACCCAGTACTTC
>TRBJ2-7|TRBV5-1|.|TRBD2
CASSLVEAGPLGEQYF
TGCGCCAGCAGCTTGGTAGAAGCGGGGCCCCTCGGCGAGCAGTACTTC
>TRBJ1-5|TRBV5-1|.|.
CASSTGSGNQPQHF
TGCGCCAGCAGTACGGGATCGGGCAATCAGCCCCAGCATTTT
>TRBJ1-1|TRBV5-1|.|TRBD1
CASSTTGGLWTEAFF
TGCGCCAGCAGCACGACAGGGGGCTTGTGGACTGAAGCTTTCTTT
>TRBJ2-5|TRBV3-1/TRBV3-2|.|TRBD1
CASSQDRVQETQYF
TGTGCCAGCAGCCAGGACAGGGTCCAAGAGACCCAGTACTTC
>TRBJ1-1|TRBV10-3|.|.
CAIGGGGAQVDTEAFF
TGTGCCATCGGGGGGGGAGGGGCCCAGGTGGACACTGAAGCTTTCTTT
>TRBJ1-2|TRBV12-3/TRBV12-4|.|.
CASSFGAVDGYTF
TGTGCCAGCAGTTTCGGTGCGGTAGATGGCTACACCTTC
>TRBJ2-1|TRBV11-2|.|.
CASSLDPRAQEFF
TGTGCCAGCAGCTTAGATCCGAGGGCTCAGGAGTTCTTC
>TRBJ2-5|TRBV7-6|few|TRBD1
CASSGTGQLQETQYF
TGTGCCAGCAGCGGGACAGGACAGCTACAAGAGACCCAGTACTTC